This T cell receptor beta chain originates from a study of blood T cell repertoires in COVID-19. Study-level background: T cells, B-cell-depleted T cells, or PBMCs supplied cDNA or gDNA.

CDR1 is LGHNA, CDR2 YSLEER, per germline. V lost 0 bases and J lost 3, with 15 bases in between. CDR3 size: 17 residues. In the original processing: Amplification with reference gene primers provided the estimates of nucleated cell counts. The data were produced by immunoSEQ multiplex PCR, yet TCRdb's version contains in-frame clones alone and is incomplete. V and J calls and clone size are those listed in that table; D and trimming were worked out from the DNA. This sample carries some 350,000 clones, over 70% of them seen once, and the ten largest clones take roughly 3%. This clone has only a few counts.

J is TRBJ2-1 and V is TRBV4-3, with D unresolved. This sequence originates from a man aged 25-45 years with active or convalescent COVID-19. The specimen sequenced was peripheral blood. The CDR3 protein is CASSQDLSPSLYNEQFF. CDR3 nucleotide sequence: TGCGCCAGCAGCCAAGATCTATCCCCATCCCTCTACAATGAGCAGTTCTTC.